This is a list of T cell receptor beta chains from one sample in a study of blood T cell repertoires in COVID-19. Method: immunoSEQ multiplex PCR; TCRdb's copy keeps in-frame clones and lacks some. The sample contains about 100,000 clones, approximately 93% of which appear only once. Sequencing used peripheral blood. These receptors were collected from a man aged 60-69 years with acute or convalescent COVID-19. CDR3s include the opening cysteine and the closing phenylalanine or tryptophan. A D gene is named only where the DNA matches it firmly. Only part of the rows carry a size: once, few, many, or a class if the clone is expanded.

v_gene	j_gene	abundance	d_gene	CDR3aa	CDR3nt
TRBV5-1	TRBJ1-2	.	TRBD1	CASSSTGGARGYTF	TGCGCCAGCAGCTCAACAGGGGGCGCAAGGGGCTACACCTTC
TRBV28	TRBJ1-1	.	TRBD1	CASRGTGGAFF	TGTGCCAGCAGGGGGACAGGGGGTGCTTTCTTT
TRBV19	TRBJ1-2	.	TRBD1	CASRTGAGFYGYTF	TGTGCCAGTAGAACAGGGGCAGGGTTTTATGGCTACACCTTC
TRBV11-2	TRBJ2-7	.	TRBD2	CASSTLAGAPYEQYF	TGTGCCAGCAGCACTTTAGCGGGAGCCCCCTACGAGCAGTACTTC
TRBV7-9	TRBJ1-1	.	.	CASSVAVAHSTEAFF	TGTGCCAGCAGTGTGGCAGTGGCCCACAGCACTGAAGCTTTCTTT
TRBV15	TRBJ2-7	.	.	CATSREDLRNSYEQYF	TGTGCCACCAGCAGAGAGGACTTGCGGAACTCCTACGAGCAGTACTTC
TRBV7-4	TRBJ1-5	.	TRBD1	CASSLSPDRAKSLSNQPQHF	TGTGCCAGCAGCTTATCACCGGACAGGGCGAAATCTCTTAGCAATCAGCCCCAGCATTTT
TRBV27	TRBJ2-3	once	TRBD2	CASSHLAGNLDTQYF	TGTGCCAGCAGCCATTTAGCGGGAAATCTGGATACGCAGTATTTT
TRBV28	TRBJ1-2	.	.	CASRSPGGNYGYTF	TGTGCCAGCAGAAGCCCGGGGGGAAACTATGGCTACACCTTC
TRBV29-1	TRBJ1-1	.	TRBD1	CSAYTTGKGTEAFF	TGCAGCGCCTACACGACAGGGAAGGGCACTGAAGCTTTCTTT
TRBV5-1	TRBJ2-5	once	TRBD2	CASSINPGLAGSQETQYF	TGCGCCAGCAGCATTAACCCGGGACTAGCGGGATCACAAGAGACCCAGTACTTC
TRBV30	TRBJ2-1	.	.	CAWSRIGVLVNEQFF	TGTGCCTGGAGTAGAATTGGAGTTTTAGTAAATGAGCAGTTCTTC